The clone carrying this TCR beta chain was recorded at least ten times. Antigen specificity is unknown. The investigators amplified TCR beta CDR3 regions from RNA transcripts. The TCR CDR3 was amplified in a first-round RT-PCR using the HTBI primer set. MiXCR, applied by TCRdb to the multiplex PCR reads, yields one record per CDR3 protein. This sample has about 740,000 distinct CDR3 sequences; around 13% occur once, and the top ten carry about 9.4%. On the basis of clinical symptoms, serum thyroxine and TRAb, thyroid ultrasound and orbital computed tomography, diagnoses were made. The sample comes from a study of T cells in Graves' hyperthyroidism and ophthalmopathy. Study-wide background: Peripheral blood was collected at initial diagnosis, before any treatment.

General study points: Most thyroid-expanded clonotypes above 0.001 were also found in blood.

The V gene lost 5 bases and the J gene lost 0 bases, with 8 bases spanning the gap. This CDR3 spans 13 amino acids. Germline V gene lookup returns CDR1 SQVTM and CDR2 ANQGSEA. The chain carries TRBV29-1 and TRBJ2-1; D ambiguous. This clonotype originated in a woman under 30 with Graves' hyperthyroidism. Sequencing was performed on blood. Written as DNA, the CDR3 is TGCAGCGTTCGTTCCGGCTCCTACAATGAGCAGTTCTTC. Translated, it gives CSVRSGSYNEQFF.